The present TCR beta chain was sequenced within a study of T cells in Graves' hyperthyroidism and ophthalmopathy. The CDR3 has 15 residues. Germline CDR1 and CDR2: KGHSH and LQKENI. Regarding this clonotype: Antigen specificity is unknown. Being one base from a much bigger clone, this may be a read error.

Study conclusions and caveats: Also found in blood were most expanded thyroid clonotypes above 0.001. Onset of ophthalmopathy came a median approximately 6.8 months after the model predicted it.

In making diagnoses, clinical symptoms, serum thyroxine and TRAb, thyroid ultrasound and orbital computed tomography were all used. Fresh peripheral blood, 8 to 10 ml of it, supplied the PBMCs. RNA transcripts served as the template for amplifying TCR beta CDR3 regions. The HTBI set primed first-round TCR CDR3 RT-PCR. TCRdb called the multiplex PCR reads again in MiXCR, with one record for every CDR3 protein. Of 640,000 or so distinct CDR3 sequences listed, approximately 15% are singletons. The sequence derives from a woman aged 18-35 years with Graves' ophthalmopathy. The rearrangement links TRBV18 to TRBJ1-2; D unresolved. Sequenced: blood. CDR3 in DNA: TGTGCCAGCTCACCATCAAGGGAAGGGAGCTATGGCCACACCTTC. It codes for CASSPSREGSYGHTF.